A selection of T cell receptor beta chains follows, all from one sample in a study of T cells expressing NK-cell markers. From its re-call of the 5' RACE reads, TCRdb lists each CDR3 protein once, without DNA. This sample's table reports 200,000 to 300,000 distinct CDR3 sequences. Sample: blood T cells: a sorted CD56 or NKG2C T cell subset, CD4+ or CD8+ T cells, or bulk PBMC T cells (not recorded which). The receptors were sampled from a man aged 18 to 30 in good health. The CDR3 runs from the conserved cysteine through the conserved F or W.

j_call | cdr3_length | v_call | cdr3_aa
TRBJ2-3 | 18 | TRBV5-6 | CASSRARSGQGISDTQYF
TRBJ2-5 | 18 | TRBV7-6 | CASSFLPSGIQYQETQYF
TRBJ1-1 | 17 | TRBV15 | CATSRDYQLGLESEAFF
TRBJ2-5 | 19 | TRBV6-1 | CASSRSSGLAGQYQETQYF
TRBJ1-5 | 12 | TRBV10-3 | CAISEGNQPQHF
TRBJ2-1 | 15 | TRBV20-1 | CSARALAFLNNEQFF
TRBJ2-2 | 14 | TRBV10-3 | CAIAQGSNTGELFF
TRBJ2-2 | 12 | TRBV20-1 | CSANDNTGELFF
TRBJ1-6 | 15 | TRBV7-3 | CASSLTRDRFSPLHF
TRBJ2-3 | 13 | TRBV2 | CASRQGWADTQYF
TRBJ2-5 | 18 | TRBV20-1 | CSAGSARTSGRTQETQYF
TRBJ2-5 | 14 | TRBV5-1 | CASRGALGKETQYF
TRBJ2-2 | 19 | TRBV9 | CASSEKGQGESLSAGELFF
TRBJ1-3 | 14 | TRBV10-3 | CAISESGPGNTIYF